This TCR beta chain originates from a study of T-cell reconstitution after alpha-beta-depleted transplantation in children. Many counts were recorded for this clonotype. During its preparation, the TCRbeta library received unique molecular identifiers. TCRdb called the PCR reads again in MiXCR, with one record for every CDR3 protein. This table has some 240,000 distinct CDR3 sequences, 9.7% appearing once. V shed 3 bases and J shed 0 bases, with 8 bases lying between them. The CDR3 is made up of 15 amino acids. Germline V gene lookup returns CDR1 KGHSH and CDR2 LQKENI. The clonotype originates from a human donor who donated a stem cell graft to a child with SCID. The material was PBMCs from the stem cell graft donor, obtained from the stem cell graft. The rearrangement uses TRBV18 and TRBJ1-4; TRBD1 is a possible D gene (5 bases). CDR3 DNA sequence: TGTGCCAGCTCACCCCCGGGGGCAACTAATGAAAAACTGTTTTTT. Amino acids: CASSPPGATNEKLFF.